These 21 T cell receptor beta chains were sequenced from one sample in a study of shared clonotypes between healthy human individuals. The protocol was immunoSEQ multiplex PCR, while the TCRdb copy is restricted to in-frame clones and leaves out a portion. The sample has millions of clones; 85% to 95% are singletons. The sample consisted of naive CD4+ T cells sorted from blood. Subset indicated: CD45RA+ positively selected. The receptors come from a man aged 18-30 years in good health.

The chain is built from TRBV7-9 and TRBJ1-1; 7 positions match TRBD1. The length of the CDR3 is 17 residues. J lost 3 bases, V lost 7 bases, and 17 bases had no gene match. Germline V gene lookup returns CDR1 SEHNR and CDR2 FQNEAQ (reference sequence). CDR3 in DNA: TGTGCCAGCAACGCTCTCCGGAGGGGGCGTGGGGACACTGAAGCTTTCTTT. Protein product: CASNALRRGRGDTEAFF. Supplemented by reference TRBV7-9 and TRBJ1-1, the full variable domain reads DTGVSQNPRHKITKRGQNVTFRCDPISEHNRLYWYRQTLGQGPEFLTYFQNEAQLEKSRLLSDRFSAERPKGSFSTLEIQRTEQGDSAMYLCASNALRRGRGDTEAFFGQGTRLTVV.

J is TRBJ1-1 and V is TRBV18; D gene uncertain. This CDR3 spans 11 amino acids. Germline V gene lookup returns CDR1 KGHSH and CDR2 LQKENI. Trimming stripped 5 bases from V and 8 bases from J, with 9 bases between. The CDR3 loop reads CASSKSEEAFF. The CDR3 DNA is TGTGCCAGCTCAAAGTCCGAGGAAGCTTTCTTT.

The rearrangement joins TRBV2 to TRBJ1-5; D may be TRBD1 (6 bases). From germline, CDR1 is SNHLY and CDR2 FYNNEI. CDR3 length equals 15 residues. V lost 2 bases, J lost 5 bases, and 13 bases lay in between. Here the CDR3 reads CASSEQGTTYQPQHF. DNA for the CDR3: TGTGCCAGCAGTGAACAAGGGACAACCTATCAGCCCCAGCATTTT.

The V call is TRBV5-1, the J call TRBJ2-1, with 8 bases that match TRBD1. Looked up from germline, CDR1 is SGHRS and CDR2 is YFSETQ. This CDR3 spans 14 amino acids. Trimming took 1 base from V and 12 from J; bases not matched to a gene: 9. CDR3 residues: CASSLRTGLRVQFF. DNA for the CDR3: TGCGCCAGCAGCTTGCGGACAGGGCTTCGGGTGCAGTTCTTC. Combining the CDR3 with reference TRBV5-1 and TRBJ2-1 gives the whole variable domain KAGVTQTPRYLIKTRGQQVTLSCSPISGHRSVSWYQQTPGQGLQFLFEYFSETQRNKGNFPGRFSGRQFSNSRSEMNVSTLELGDSALYLCASSLRTGLRVQFFGPGTRLTVL.

The chain couples TRBV11-2 to TRBJ2-7; 9 bases map to TRBD1. The J segment lost 3 bases and the V segment lost 5 bases, leaving 5 bases of the junction unmatched. The CDR3 totals 14 residues. CDR1 and CDR2 from the germline V gene are SGHAT and FQNNGV. The chain's CDR3 is CASSLGQGYYEQYF. The DNA for the CDR3 is TGTGCCAGCAGCCTTGGACAGGGGTACTACGAGCAGTACTTC.

The gene calls are TRBV10-3 and TRBJ2-7, with 7 bases identical to TRBD2. J gave up 7 bases and V 3 bases, and 9 bases lay outside the gene matches. CDR3 length: 14 amino acids. Germline CDR1 and CDR2: ENHRY and SYGVKD. The CDR3 region has the DNA TGTGCCATCAGTGATCCGGGACTATTCGGGGAGCAGTACTTC. Translated: CAISDPGLFGEQYF.

This clone was recorded once. The CDR3 region is CASSPRQANYGYTF. Written as DNA, the CDR3 is TGCGCCAGCAGTCCACGACAGGCCAACTATGGCTACACCTTC. V usage is TRBV5-1 and J usage is TRBJ1-2; perhaps TRBD1 as D (6 bases). With 5 bases removed from V and 2 bases from J, the gap between germline ends came to 13 bases. The CDR3 length is 14 residues. The V gene's germline CDR1 is SGHRS and CDR2 YFSETQ. Full variable domain (missing parts from reference TRBV5-1 and TRBJ1-2): KAGVTQTPRYLIKTRGQQVTLSCSPISGHRSVSWYQQTPGQGLQFLFEYFSETQRNKGNFPGRFSGRQFSNSRSEMNVSTLELGDSALYLCASSPRQANYGYTFGSGTRLTVV.

Comments on this clone: The sample carries other DNA sequences with the same CDR3. This rearrangement joins TRBV18 to TRBJ2-7, with TRBD2 matching over 7 bases. CDR1 is KGHSH and CDR2 is LQKENI in the germline V gene. There are 15 residues in the CDR3. V trimming: 1 base; J trimming: 1 base; junction bases outside the gene matches: 4. This chain's CDR3 is CASSPLAGVSYEQYF. The CDR3 coding sequence is TGTGCCAGCTCACCACTAGCGGGTGTATCCTACGAGCAGTACTTC.

This chain uses TRBV7-6 with TRBJ1-2, with unresolved D. The V gene lost 2 bases and the J gene lost 2 bases, with 9 bases spanning the gap. Germline V gene sequence: CDR1 SGHVS, CDR2 FNYEAQ. The CDR3 covers 14 residues. CDR3 residues: CASSLLSGNYGYTF. The CDR3 DNA follows: TGTGCCAGCAGCTTACTTTCGGGAAACTATGGCTACACCTTC.

The CDR3 here is CASSPQPTMSGSQYF. CDR3 nucleotides: TGTGCCAGCAGCCCTCAGCCCACCATGAGCGGTTCGCAGTACTTC. The chain is built from TRBV7-6 and TRBJ2-7, with a weak D call TRBD2 (5 bases). CDR1 SGHVS and CDR2 FNYEAQ come from the germline V gene. V was shortened by 5 bases and J by 9 bases, with 23 bases between the two germline ends. CDR3 length equals 15 residues.

The chain combines TRBV18 with TRBJ2-2; tentative D call: TRBD2 (5 bases). Deletions cut 3 bases from V and 9 bases from J, with 11 bases between. Germline V lookup: CDR1 KGHSH, CDR2 LQKENI. The CDR3 length is 13 residues. Written as DNA, the CDR3 is TGTGCCAGCTCACCGGGAGTCCTTAGGGAGCTGTTTTTT. Translated: CASSPGVLRELFF.

J is TRBJ2-4 and V is TRBV7-6, with 7 bases aligning to TRBD1. CDR1 SGHVS and CDR2 FNYEAQ come from the germline V gene. The CDR3 length is 15 residues. J gave up 8 bases and V 5 bases, and 12 bases lay outside the gene matches. The CDR3 nucleotides are TGTGCCAGCAGCAAAACCACAGGGGACGGTGACATTCAGTACTTC. Translating it yields CASSKTTGDGDIQYF.

V is TRBV6-1 and J is TRBJ2-5, with D maybe TRBD1 (6 bases). The J call may be in error: the DNA end matches TRBJ2-7 better. The length of the CDR3 is 15 residues. Germline assignment: CDR1 MNHNS and CDR2 SASEGT. CDR3 residues: CASSATGAFPYEQYF. CDR3 DNA: TGTGCCAGCAGTGCGACAGGAGCCTTTCCCTACGAGCAGTACTTC.

The chain joins TRBV13 to TRBJ2-3; D gene ambiguous. Germline-derived CDR1 and CDR2 are PRHDT and FYEKMQ (reference sequence). The germline V and J ends were trimmed by 1 base and 2 bases, with 4 bases remaining between them. The CDR3 has 13 amino acids. The CDR3 here is CASSLADTDTQYF. CDR3 DNA sequence: TGTGCCAGCAGCTTAGCAGACACAGATACGCAGTATTTT.

The chain is built from TRBV4-1 and TRBJ1-4; D uncertain. The germline CDR1 and CDR2 sequences are MGHRA and YSYEKL. CDR3 length equals 16 residues. With 3 bases removed from V and 4 bases from J, the gap between germline ends came to 15 bases. As DNA, the CDR3 is TGCGCCAGCAGCCAGGTCCGGGCAGACTTTAATGAAAAACTGTTTTTT. Amino acids: CASSQVRADFNEKLFF.

The chain couples TRBV6-5 to TRBJ2-4, with TRBD1 matching 7 bases. The CDR3 has 14 residues. V trimming: 6 bases; J trimming: 4 bases; junction bases outside the gene matches: 6. The germline V gene encodes CDR1 MNHEY and CDR2 SVGAGI. The DNA of the CDR3 is TGTGCCAGCAGAGGAACAGGGGCTAAAAACATTCAGTACTTC. Translating it yields CASRGTGAKNIQYF.

V is TRBV9 and J is TRBJ2-7; D is ambiguous. CDR3 size: 12 residues. Germline loops: CDR1 SGDLS, CDR2 YYNGEE. V was cut by 4 bases and J by 3 bases, with 8 bases left in between. The DNA for the CDR3 is TGTGCCAGCAGCCGCCGCGGCTACGAGCAGTACTTC. Amino acid sequence: CASSRRGYEQYF. The full variable domain, with the rest looked up from reference TRBV9 and TRBJ2-7, is DSGVTQTPKHLITATGQRVTLRCSPRSGDLSVYWYQQSLDQGLQFLIQYYNGEERAKGNILERFSAQQFPDLHSELNLSSLELGDSALYFCASSRRGYEQYFGPGTRLTVT.

V and J are TRBV7-3 and TRBJ2-7; no clear D. V lost 2 bases and J 7 bases, leaving 9 bases between the germline ends. Germline V lookup: CDR1 SGHTA, CDR2 FQGTGA. The CDR3 runs to 12 residues. The CDR3 nucleotides read TGTGCCAGCAGCTTAGGGTTGGGGGAGCAGTACTTC. Amino acids: CASSLGLGEQYF.

The chain couples TRBV21-1 to TRBJ2-1; the D call in the table, TRBD2, was not verified against the DNA. TRBV21-1 is assigned pseudogene status. This CDR3 spans 18 amino acids. CDR3 sequence: CASSKKCAGTSTDNEQFF. For the CDR3, the DNA is TGTGCCAGCAGCAAAAAATGCGCCGGGACTAGCACAGACAATGAGCAGTTCTTC.

V usage is TRBV18 and J usage is TRBJ1-2; D ambiguous. V was clipped by 2 bases and J by 6 bases, with 19 bases between them. This CDR3 is 16 amino acids long. Germline CDR1 reads KGHSH; CDR2 reads LQKENI. The CDR3 sequence is CASSPLAGSSPDGYTF. The CDR3 DNA is TGTGCCAGCTCACCATTAGCGGGGTCTTCCCCTGATGGCTACACCTTC. Full variable domain (outside the CDR3, taken from reference TRBV18 and TRBJ1-2): NAGVMQNPRHLVRRRGQEARLRCSPMKGHSHVYWYRQLPEEGLKFMVYLQKENIIDESGMPKERFSAEFPKEGPSILRIQQVVRGDSAAYFCASSPLAGSSPDGYTFGSGTRLTVV.

The chain combines TRBV19 with TRBJ2-2; the D call may be TRBD1 or TRBD2 (6 bases each). Germline loops: CDR1 LNHDA, CDR2 SQIVND (reference sequence). This CDR3 comprises 16 residues. The germline V and J ends were trimmed by 6 bases and 0 bases, with 14 bases remaining between them. CDR3 protein: CASSPRGRTNTGELFF. In nucleotides, the CDR3 is TGTGCCAGTAGCCCCCGGGGGCGAACGAACACCGGGGAGCTGTTTTTT.